The next 9 T cell receptor beta chains were all read from a single sample in a study of T cell responses to AZD1222 COVID-19 vaccine. Generated by immunoSEQ multiplex PCR, the TCRdb table keeps only in-frame clones and is missing some. Here the sample spans some 130,000 clones, 80% to 90% being singletons. The sample was peripheral blood, taken 28 days after the second AZD1222 dose. Receptors were obtained from an adult who received the AZD1222 COVID-19 vaccine.

This clone was observed once. The chain recombines TRBV11-3 with TRBJ1-1, with TRBD1 identical over 7 bases. The CDR3 is made up of 13 amino acids. The V segment lost 4 bases and the J segment 11 bases; nucleotides outside the gene matches: 10. The germline V gene encodes CDR1 SGHNT and CDR2 YENEEA. Written as DNA, the CDR3 is TGTGCCAGCAGCTCCCGACAGGGAGGAACGGCTTTCTTT. Translating gives CASSSRQGGTAFF. Combining the CDR3 with reference TRBV11-3 and TRBJ1-1 gives the whole variable domain EAGVVQSPRYKIIEKKQPVAFWCNPISGHNTLYWYLQNLGQGPELLIRYENEEAVDDSQLPKDRFSAERLKGVDSTLKIQPAELGDSAVYLCASSSRQGGTAFFGQGTRLTVV.

V usage is TRBV29-1 and J usage is TRBJ1-2; D is undetermined. CDR3 length equals 11 residues. Germline lookup yields CDR1 SQVTM and CDR2 ANQGSEA. The CDR3 bases are TGCAGGGGAGGAGACACCTATGGCTACACCTTC. It yields the protein CRGGDTYGYTF.

This chain joins TRBV5-4 and TRBJ1-5; D unresolved. The CDR3 runs to 15 residues. Germline lookup yields CDR1 SGHNT and CDR2 YYREEE (reference sequence). The V end was cut by 4 bases, the J end by 0 bases, with 11 bases between. CDR3 residues: CASSMDGYSNQPQHF. CDR3 nucleotides: TGTGCCAGCAGCATGGACGGATATAGCAATCAGCCCCAGCATTTT.

The chain is built from TRBV6-5 and TRBJ1-1; 8 bases map to TRBD1. The CDR3 runs to 13 residues. Germline CDR1 MNHEY, CDR2 SVGAGI. J was trimmed by 4 bases and V by 6 bases; bases with no gene match: 4. The CDR3 DNA follows: TGTGCCAGCAGGACAGGGGTCGGCACTGAAGCTTTCTTT. Translated, it gives CASRTGVGTEAFF.

This chain links TRBV19 with TRBJ1-5; 8 nucleotides match TRBD1. The junction had 9 bases not matched to a gene; V was cut back by 6 bases and J by 2 bases. Germline values: CDR1 LNHDA, CDR2 SQIVND (reference sequence). This CDR3 has 16 amino acids. The CDR3 reads CASSPGTGAGNQPQHF. CDR3 in DNA: TGTGCCAGTAGCCCCGGGACAGGCGCGGGCAATCAGCCCCAGCATTTT. Variable domain in full (rest from reference TRBV19 and TRBJ1-5): DGGITQSPKYLFRKEGQNVTLSCEQNLNHDAMYWYRQDPGQGLRLIYYSQIVNDFQKGDIAEGYSVSREKKESFPLTVTSAQKNPTAFYLCASSPGTGAGNQPQHFGDGTRLSIL.

J is TRBJ1-6 and V is TRBV5-4, with D uncertain. The V end was cut by 2 bases, the J end by 0 bases, with 6 bases between. This CDR3 comprises 15 residues. Germline lookup yields CDR1 SGHNT and CDR2 YYREEE (reference sequence). CDR3 sequence reads: CASSLESSYNSPLHF. The CDR3 DNA reads as TGTGCCAGCAGCTTAGAGAGCTCCTATAATTCACCCCTCCACTTT.

This clone was observed a few times. The chain has TRBV27 and TRBJ2-1, with D maybe TRBD1 (6 bases). The CDR3 is 14 residues long. Germline values: CDR1 MNHEY, CDR2 SMNVEV (reference sequence). Trimming stripped 5 bases from V and 4 bases from J, with 12 bases between. CDR3 loop: CASSRQVLYNEQFF. The CDR3 DNA sequence: TGTGCCAGCAGTCGACAGGTATTGTACAATGAGCAGTTCTTC.

The chain joins TRBV7-6 to TRBJ1-2, with D maybe TRBD1 (6 bases). V was clipped by 3 bases and J by 2 bases, with 10 bases between them. CDR1 SGHVS and CDR2 FNYEAQ come from the germline V gene. CDR3 length: 14 residues. The CDR3 loop reads CASSLDSQNYGYTF. CDR3 DNA: TGTGCCAGCAGCTTGGACAGTCAGAACTATGGCTACACCTTC.

The chain is built from TRBV6-5 and TRBJ1-4, with D possibly matching TRBD1 (5 bases). The CDR3 covers 15 residues. Germline CDR1 is MNHEY and CDR2 is SVGAGI. V lost 8 bases and J 5 bases, leaving 18 bases between the germline ends. CDR3 region: CASRLTGTLNEKLFF. CDR3 nucleotide sequence: TGTGCCAGCCGATTAACCGGGACCTTAAATGAAAAACTGTTTTTT.